Listed below are T cell receptor beta chains from one sample, sequenced in a study of CD8 T cells in ankylosing spondylitis. TCRdb recomputed calls from the 5' RACE reads with MiXCR, one row per CDR3 protein. In the table there are 300,000 to 350,000 distinct CDR3 sequences, around a tenth of which are singletons. Sequencing was performed on blood, either unsorted or a sorted T cell fraction (not recorded which). Source of these receptors: a female donor with ankylosing spondylitis or in good health (not recorded which). Both conserved end residues are part of each CDR3. A D gene is named only where the DNA matches it firmly. The listing skips clone size in some rows; elsewhere it reads once, few, many or a size class.

cdr3_length | j_call | clone_size | d_call | v_call | cdr3_aa | cdr3_nt
13 | TRBJ1-6 | many | . | TRBV4-3 | CASSMKQNSPLHF | TGCGCCAGCAGCATGAAACAAAATTCACCCCTCCACTTT
18 | TRBJ2-2 | . | TRBD2 | TRBV5-1 | CASSLKERGGASTGELFF | TGCGCCAGCAGCTTAAAGGAGCGGGGGGGCGCGAGCACCGGGGAGCTGTTTTTT
14 | TRBJ1-1 | many | TRBD1 | TRBV5-1 | CASSLGQGFSEAFF | TGCGCCAGCAGCTTGGGACAGGGGTTTTCTGAAGCTTTCTTT
18 | TRBJ1-1 | many | . | TRBV12-3/TRBV12-4 | CASSWDGFWQARDTEAFF | TGTGCCAGCAGTTGGGATGGCTTTTGGCAGGCTCGGGACACTGAAGCTTTCTTT
16 | TRBJ2-1 | many | . | TRBV28 | CASSLPGGFAYNEQFF | TGTGCCAGCAGTTTACCGGGGGGCTTCGCCTACAATGAGCAGTTCTTC
15 | TRBJ1-3 | many | . | TRBV12-3/TRBV12-4 | CASSLASGAGNTIYF | TGTGCCAGCAGTTTAGCGTCGGGGGCTGGAAACACCATATATTTT
14 | TRBJ2-7 | . | . | TRBV5-1 | CASSFLTSSYEQYF | TGCGCCAGCAGCTTTTTGACAAGCTCCTACGAGCAGTACTTC
16 | TRBJ2-7 | . | . | TRBV6-2/TRBV6-3 | CASRTGQRRNPYEQYF | TGTGCCAGCAGGACCGGACAGCGAAGAAACCCCTACGAGCAGTACTTC
14 | TRBJ1-5 | many | . | TRBV12-3/TRBV12-4 | CASSLDRYNQPQHF | TGTGCCAGCAGCCTGGACAGATACAATCAGCCCCAGCATTTT
16 | TRBJ1-2 | many | TRBD1 | TRBV6-1 | CASSESPGQGAGGYTF | TGTGCCAGCAGTGAAAGTCCTGGCCAGGGGGCCGGTGGCTACACCTTC
16 | TRBJ2-3 | . | TRBD1 | TRBV20-1 | CSAGPADRGLTDTQYF | TGCAGTGCTGGCCCGGCTGACAGGGGGCTAACAGATACGCAGTATTTT
15 | TRBJ2-1 | many | TRBD1 | TRBV5-1 | CASSLGRQGENEQFF | TGCGCCAGCAGCTTGGGTAGACAGGGAGAGAATGAGCAGTTCTTC
15 | TRBJ1-6 | few | . | TRBV20-1 | CSARDVTSSDSPLHF | TGCAGTGCTAGAGACGTAACTTCCAGCGATTCACCCCTCCACTTT
14 | TRBJ2-5 | few | . | TRBV7-2 | CASSFGGRGETQYF | TGTGCCAGCAGCTTTGGGGGGCGCGGAGAGACCCAGTACTTC
17 | TRBJ1-2 | . | . | TRBV10-3 | CAISESRGAQAANGYTF | TGTGCCATCAGTGAGTCCCGGGGGGCTCAGGCTGCCAATGGCTACACCTTC
17 | TRBJ2-1 | many | . | TRBV6-2/TRBV6-3 | CASSYSEGSPLYNEQFF | TGTGCCAGCAGTTACTCTGAGGGGAGCCCACTCTACAATGAGCAGTTCTTC
15 | TRBJ1-1 | many | TRBD1 | TRBV7-2 | CASSVRQGWSTEAFF | TGTGCCAGCAGCGTTCGACAGGGTTGGTCCACTGAAGCTTTCTTT
11 | TRBJ1-1 | many | . | TRBV5-1 | CASSSSSEAFF | TGCGCCAGCAGCTCTTCATCTGAAGCTTTCTTT
14 | TRBJ1-6 | many | . | TRBV27 | CASSPNSQNSPLHF | TGTGCCAGCAGTCCTAACTCCCAAAATTCACCCCTCCACTTT
15 | TRBJ1-5 | few | . | TRBV12-3/TRBV12-4 | CASSLKGIWDQPQHF | TGTGCCAGCAGTTTAAAGGGGATTTGGGATCAGCCCCAGCATTTT
14 | TRBJ2-7 | . | TRBD1 | TRBV7-2 | CASSSWTGSYEQYF | TGTGCCAGCAGCTCTTGGACAGGCTCCTACGAGCAGTACTTC
12 | TRBJ1-2 | many | . | TRBV20-1 | CSAATVTYGYTF | TGCAGTGCCGCGACAGTGACCTATGGCTACACCTTC
14 | TRBJ1-3 | few | . | TRBV12-3/TRBV12-4 | CASSSWGYGNTIYF | TGTGCCAGCAGTTCATGGGGGTATGGAAACACCATATATTTT
15 | TRBJ1-5 | many | . | TRBV19 | CASTQNTGPNQPQHF | TGTGCCAGTACTCAAAACACCGGCCCGAATCAGCCCCAGCATTTT
13 | TRBJ1-2 | . | . | TRBV20-1 | CSASGGPFYGYTF | TGCAGTGCTAGTGGGGGGCCTTTCTATGGCTACACCTTC
12 | TRBJ2-7 | many | . | TRBV20-1 | CSAPNGFYEQYF | TGCAGTGCCCCGAACGGCTTTTACGAGCAGTACTTC
15 | TRBJ2-7 | many | TRBD2 | TRBV4-3 | CASSQELADSYEQYF | TGCGCCAGCAGCCAAGAACTAGCGGACTCCTACGAGCAGTACTTC
14 | TRBJ2-1 | many | . | TRBV7-7 | CASSLEQVSNEQFF | TGTGCTAGCAGCTTAGAACAGGTCAGCAATGAGCAGTTCTTC
14 | TRBJ2-2 | few | . | TRBV11-2 | CASSFEGGTGELFF | TGTGCCAGCAGCTTCGAAGGGGGCACCGGGGAGCTGTTTTTT
15 | TRBJ1-4 | many | . | TRBV7-9 | CASSQPTEPNEKLFF | TGTGCCAGCAGCCAACCGACAGAACCTAATGAAAAACTGTTTTTT
16 | TRBJ2-7 | . | TRBD2 | TRBV5-1 | CASSLASGRVTYEQYF | TGCGCCAGCAGCTTGGCGTCCGGGAGGGTCACCTACGAGCAGTACTTC
17 | TRBJ2-1 | many | . | TRBV11-2 | CASSLYRGSSTNNEQFF | TGTGCCAGCAGCTTATACCGCGGAAGCTCTACTAACAATGAGCAGTTCTTC
12 | TRBJ1-2 | many | TRBD1 | TRBV7-2 | CASSPDRGGYTF | TGTGCCAGCAGCCCAGACAGGGGAGGCTACACCTTC
14 | TRBJ2-2 | . | TRBD1 | TRBV6-1 | CATGPGGNTGELFF | TGTGCCACCGGGCCAGGGGGTAACACCGGGGAGCTGTTTTTT
13 | TRBJ2-7 | . | . | TRBV20-1 | CSACGGQPLIEYF | TGCAGTGCTTGTGGGGGGCAGCCCCTAATTGAGTACTTC
19 | TRBJ2-3 | few | TRBD2 | TRBV11-1 | CASSFLAGGPNGGPDTQYF | TGTGCCAGCAGCTTCCTAGCGGGAGGGCCCAACGGGGGGCCAGATACGCAGTATTTT
14 | TRBJ1-6 | . | . | TRBV6-5 | CASSYSGQNSPLHF | TGTGCCAGCAGTTACTCAGGACAGAATTCACCCCTCCACTTT
19 | TRBJ2-3 | many | TRBD2 | TRBV20-1 | CSARGPLAGEEKGTDTQYF | TGCAGTGCTAGGGGGCCCCTAGCGGGAGAGGAGAAGGGCACAGATACGCAGTATTTT
15 | TRBJ2-7 | . | TRBD1 | TRBV5-1 | CASSSSGTETYEQYF | TGCGCCAGCAGCTCCTCCGGGACAGAGACCTACGAGCAGTACTTC
16 | TRBJ1-1 | many | . | TRBV20-1 | CSAHLGTSAVNTEAFF | TGCAGTGCACACCTGGGGACGTCCGCGGTGAACACTGAAGCTTTCTTT
12 | TRBJ2-1 | many | TRBD2 | TRBV20-1 | CSPPSGGREQFF | TGCAGTCCCCCATCGGGAGGGCGAGAGCAGTTCTTC
13 | TRBJ2-5 | many | . | TRBV20-1 | CSAVGGQVETQYF | TGCAGTGCCGTCGGGGGACAAGTAGAGACCCAGTACTTC
14 | TRBJ2-3 | . | . | TRBV3-1 | CASSPASVPYTQYF | TGTGCCAGCAGCCCAGCTAGCGTGCCCTATACGCAGTATTTT
15 | TRBJ2-1 | few | . | TRBV5-6 | CASSPIGTRYNEQFF | TGTGCCAGCAGCCCAATCGGGACGCGTTACAATGAGCAGTTCTTC
12 | TRBJ1-3 | many | . | TRBV29-1 | CSPTALHDTIYF | TGCAGCCCCACGGCACTCCATGACACCATATATTTT
16 | TRBJ2-2 | many | TRBD2 | TRBV20-1 | CSARTGLAGLTGELFF | TGCAGTGCTAGAACCGGACTAGCGGGCCTCACCGGGGAGCTGTTTTTT
14 | TRBJ2-7 | . | TRBD2 | TRBV7-9 | CASSLGTRGYEQYF | TGTGCCAGCAGCTTAGGGACTAGGGGATACGAGCAGTACTTC
14 | TRBJ2-7 | many | TRBD1 | TRBV5-1 | CASSTDRGLYEQYF | TGCGCCAGCAGCACCGACAGGGGGCTTTACGAGCAGTACTTC
14 | TRBJ1-6 | few | TRBD1 | TRBV27 | CASRPGTVNSPLHF | TGTGCCAGCAGACCTGGGACAGTTAATTCACCCCTCCACTTT
14 | TRBJ1-2 | many | . | TRBV29-1 | CSVGFLSGNYGYTF | TGCAGCGTTGGGTTCCTAAGCGGAAACTATGGCTACACCTTC
14 | TRBJ2-7 | many | TRBD1 | TRBV9 | CASSPGQGNYEQYF | TGTGCCAGCAGCCCGGGACAGGGGAATTACGAGCAGTACTTC
16 | TRBJ2-3 | many | . | TRBV4-3 | CASSQAASVRTDTQYF | TGCGCCAGCAGCCAAGCGGCTAGCGTCCGCACAGATACGCAGTATTTT
12 | TRBJ2-7 | many | . | TRBV27 | CASSLDNYEQYF | TGTGCCAGCAGCCTTGACAACTACGAGCAGTACTTC